The 26 T cell receptor beta chains presented below share a single source sample, sequenced in a study of regulatory T cells in long-lasting Graves disease. Sequencing libraries for TCR beta were prepared with iRepertoire HTBI primers and Arm-PCR of CDR3 regions. TCRdb used MiXCR to reprocess the multiplex PCR reads, holding one entry per CDR3 protein. The sample yields 400,000 or so distinct CDR3 sequences, roughly 20% seen once. Regarding time point: persistent/refractory GD, antithyroid drugs over 5 years with positive TRAb. Extracted RNA from PBMCs served as the source of the TCR library. Sequences were derived from peripheral blood mononuclear cells (PBMCs), sampled when the disease was refractory, from a patient treated with antithyroid drugs. These receptors were taken from a female donor with Graves disease.

In this sample, this clonotype turned up many times. The rearrangement joins TRBV27 to TRBJ1-6; D is possibly TRBD1 (5 bases). The V end lost 3 bases, the J end lost 3 bases, and 6 bases lay between the germline ends. In germline, CDR1 is MNHEY, CDR2 SMNVEV (reference sequence). The CDR3 loop spans 14 amino acids. The CDR3 DNA reads as TGTGCCAGCAGTTTCAGGGTCTATAATTCACCCCTCCACTTT. Protein: CASSFRVYNSPLHF.

This clonotype was picked up many times. The gene calls are TRBV27 and TRBJ1-6; possibly TRBD1 for D (5 bases). Germline V CDR1 and CDR2: MNHEY, SMNVEV (reference sequence). Trimming took 5 bases from V and 9 from J, leaving 14 bases between them. The CDR3 runs to 14 residues. The CDR3 coding sequence is TGTGCCAGCAGTCGGGCAGGGTTTGGTTCACCCCTCCACTTT. Residues: CASSRAGFGSPLHF.

About this clonotype itself: A much larger clone lies a single base off, so this may be a read error. The chain uses TRBV6-2 or TRBV6-3 and TRBJ2-5; a possible D gene is TRBD1 (6 bases). The CDR3 is made up of 14 amino acids. Germline V gene data show CDR1 as MNHEY and CDR2 as SVGEGT. The CDR3 sequence: CASRQTGIQEAQYF. CDR3 in DNA: TGTGCCAGCAGGCAAACAGGGATTCAAGAGGCCCAGTACTTC.

This clonotype was found many times. The chain joins TRBV2 to TRBJ2-2; possibly TRBD2 for D (5 bases). Trimming took off 6 bases at V and 3 bases at J, with 5 bases between the two ends. Germline V gene data show CDR1 as SNHLY and CDR2 as FYNNEI. CDR3 length equals 12 residues. CDR3 sequence (DNA): TGTGCCAGCAGACTAGACACCGGGGAGCTGTTTTTT. Translation gives CASRLDTGELFF.

This chain connects TRBV13 to TRBJ2-7; a weak D match, TRBD2 (6 bases). This CDR3 is 14 amino acids long. The germline gives CDR1 PRHDT, CDR2 FYEKMQ (reference sequence). The V gene lost 7 bases and the J gene lost 5 bases, with 18 bases spanning the gap. The CDR3 here is CASIAWRADDEQYF. For the CDR3, the DNA is TGTGCCAGCATCGCCTGGAGGGCCGACGACGAGCAGTACTTC. Full variable domain (outside the CDR3, taken from reference TRBV13 and TRBJ2-7): AAGVIQSPRHLIKEKRETATLKCYPIPRHDTVYWYQQGPGQDPQFLISFYEKMQSDKGSIPDRFSAQQFSDYHSELNMSSLELGDSALYFCASIAWRADDEQYFGPGTRLTVT.

A few counts support this clonotype. The rearrangement links TRBV3-1 to TRBJ2-5; 8 bases match TRBD1. The CDR3 contains 14 residues. Germline V gene data show CDR1 as LGHDT and CDR2 as YNNKEL (reference sequence). Losses at the gene ends were 1 base for V and 5 bases for J; bases not matched to a gene: 3. This CDR3 reads CASSQGTGMETQYF. In DNA form, the CDR3 reads TGTGCCAGCAGCCAAGGGACAGGGATGGAGACCCAGTACTTC.

This clonotype appeared a few times. The chain combines TRBV6-1 with TRBJ1-2; 9 nucleotides line up with TRBD1. The CDR3 is 19 amino acids. Per germline, CDR1 MNHNS and CDR2 SASEGT. After removal of 5 bases from V and 1 base from J, the junction contained 17 bases not matched to a gene. The CDR3, as DNA: TGTGCCAGCAGTCCGGTTCACCGGGACAGGGACGATTTTAACTATGGCTACACCTTC. Protein sequence: CASSPVHRDRDDFNYGYTF.

This clonotype was detected many times. This chain uses TRBV2 with TRBJ2-2; D may correspond to TRBD1 or TRBD2 (5 bases each). Germline V CDR1 and CDR2: SNHLY, FYNNEI. This CDR3 spans 15 amino acids. Trimming pared 8 bases from V and 4 bases from J, leaving 17 bases between. CDR3 nucleotide sequence: TGTGCCAGCGCTAGTCTACCAGGGAGCACCGGGGAGCTGTTTTTT. Protein product: CASASLPGSTGELFF.

The table lists this clonotype with many counts. The chain is built from TRBV12-3 or TRBV12-4 and TRBJ2-2, with D possibly being TRBD1 (6 bases). The CDR3 is made up of 15 amino acids. Trimming took 6 bases from V and 1 from J, leaving 12 bases between them. This CDR3 reads CASSLRDMNTGELFF. The CDR3 DNA sequence: TGTGCCAGCAGCCTTCGGGACATGAACACCGGGGAGCTGTTTTTT.

This clonotype was counted only a few times. The chain is built from TRBV19 and TRBJ1-2; D is perhaps TRBD1 (6 bases). V dropped 6 bases and J dropped 8 bases, with 19 bases sitting between them. CDR3 length: 14 amino acids. Germline-derived CDR1 and CDR2 are LNHDA and SQIVND (reference sequence). CDR3 sequence (DNA): TGTGCCAGTAGGACGGACAGTTCAAATGGAGGCTACACCTTC. As protein: CASRTDSSNGGYTF.

This clonotype was counted at least ten times. J is TRBJ2-4 and V is TRBV2; D is perhaps TRBD2 (6 bases). The CDR3 is 17 residues long. The V end was cut by 5 bases, the J end by 0 bases, with 17 bases between. CDR1 SNHLY and CDR2 FYNNEI come from the germline V gene. The CDR3 bases are TGTGCCAGCAGTAGGGAGGACTCGAAGGTAGCCAAAAACATTCAGTACTTC. It encodes CASSREDSKVAKNIQYF.

This clonotype was seen only a few times. The rearrangement uses TRBV27 and TRBJ2-7; the D gene is possibly TRBD1 (5 bases). The CDR3 extends over 16 amino acids. Germline V gene data show CDR1 as MNHEY and CDR2 as SMNVEV (reference sequence). Trimming took off 2 bases at V and 1 base at J, with 15 bases between the two ends. The DNA for the CDR3 is TGTGCCAGCAGTTTAAAGTCCCCCCGACAGTCCTACGAGCAGTACTTC. Its protein product is CASSLKSPRQSYEQYF.

This clonotype was seen repeatedly, ten times or more. The V gene is TRBV15, the J gene TRBJ1-5; D is undetermined. This CDR3 comprises 13 residues. In germline, CDR1 is LNHNV, CDR2 YYDKDF (reference sequence). V was pared by 7 bases and J by 0 bases, with 7 bases between. CDR3 sequence reads: CATTQDSNQPQHF. CDR3 in DNA: TGTGCCACCACCCAAGATAGCAATCAGCCCCAGCATTTT.

The rearrangement links TRBV20-1 to TRBJ2-1; tentative D call: TRBD2 (6 bases). The CDR3 has 13 amino acids. The germline gives CDR1 DFQATT, CDR2 SNEGSKA (reference sequence). Trimming removed 6 bases from V and 2 bases from J, with 11 bases in between. For the CDR3, the DNA is TGCAGTGCCGTAGCGGTTACCTACAATGAGCAGTTCTTC. It yields the protein CSAVAVTYNEQFF.

In regard to this clonotype: A much larger clone sits a single nucleotide away, making a read error possible. The chain combines TRBV14 with TRBJ1-1; weak D call: TRBD1 (5 bases). There are 16 residues in the CDR3. Germline CDR1 reads SGHDN; CDR2 reads FVKESK. The CDR3, as DNA: TGTGTCAGCAGCCAAGATCGCGGGGGGGTGAACACTGAAGCTTTCTTT. It codes for CVSSQDRGGVNTEAFF.

The chain combines TRBV7-2 with TRBJ2-7; TRBD2 matches at 10 bases. Germline-derived CDR1 and CDR2 are SGHTA and FQGNSA. The CDR3 is 15 amino acids. V trimming: 5 bases; J trimming: 5 bases; junction bases outside the gene matches: 9. In DNA form, the CDR3 reads TGTGCCAGCAGCCAACAATCTAGCGGGAGTGACGAGCAGTACTTC. It specifies CASSQQSSGSDEQYF.

Many counts were recorded for this clonotype. The V and J genes are TRBV7-2 and TRBJ1-6, with unresolved D. There are 15 residues in the CDR3. Looked up from germline, CDR1 is SGHTA and CDR2 is FQGNSA. V was clipped by 1 base and J by 8 bases, with 12 bases between them. The CDR3 loop is CASSLVDLVDSPLHF. The CDR3 DNA reads TGTGCCAGCAGCTTAGTAGACCTTGTGGATTCACCCCTCCACTTT.

A note on this clonotype: Given the absence of the conserved phenylalanine or tryptophan at the CDR3 end, a read error is likely. The CDR3 nucleotides read TGTGCCGGCACAAGGGGTTCCTACGAGCAGTACCTC. Residues: CAGTRGSYEQYL. The V call is TRBV28, the J call TRBJ2-7; D is possibly TRBD1 (5 bases). Germline lookup yields CDR1 MDHEN and CDR2 SYDVKM. This CDR3 contains 12 residues. V lost 11 bases and J 1 base, leaving 12 bases between the germline ends.

The sample holds many counts of this clonotype. The chain combines TRBV3-1 with TRBJ2-4; 9 bases line up with TRBD2. This CDR3 region has 16 residues. The germline CDR1 and CDR2 sequences are LGHDT and YNNKEL (reference sequence). Trimming removed 1 base from V and 6 bases from J; junction bases left unmatched: 7. The CDR3 DNA is TGTGCCAGCAGCCAAGTCAGGACTAGCGTAGGAAACATTCAGTACTTC. This encodes CASSQVRTSVGNIQYF.

The genes are TRBV14 and TRBJ1-1; 8 nucleotides match TRBD1. The CDR3 is made up of 14 amino acids. Germline V gene lookup returns CDR1 SGHDN and CDR2 FVKESK. The V gene end was trimmed by 3 bases and the J gene end by 5 bases; junction bases not matched to a gene: 5. The CDR3 region is CASSHVRGRTEAFF. CDR3 DNA: TGTGCCAGCAGCCATGTCAGGGGGCGGACTGAAGCTTTCTTT.

This chain uses TRBV27 with TRBJ2-7, with D hard to call. The CDR3 is made up of 15 amino acids. Trimming removed 3 bases at V and 5 bases at J, with 17 bases between. Germline V gene sequence: CDR1 MNHEY, CDR2 SMNVEV (reference sequence). CDR3 amino acids: CASSFPLYVSDEQYF. The CDR3 DNA reads TGTGCCAGCAGTTTCCCCCTCTATGTGAGCGACGAGCAGTACTTC.

This rearrangement joins TRBV30 to TRBJ2-7; D is undetermined. The CDR3 totals 12 residues. Germline CDR1 and CDR2: GTSNPN and SVGIG (reference sequence). Trimming stripped 3 bases from V and 3 bases from J, with 9 bases between. The CDR3 reads CAWSRKFYEQYF. The DNA of the CDR3 is TGTGCCTGGAGCAGGAAGTTCTACGAGCAGTACTTC.

This clonotype occurred a few times. The chain couples TRBV28 to TRBJ1-2; unclear D gene. Germline V gene lookup returns CDR1 MDHEN and CDR2 SYDVKM. This CDR3 comprises 13 residues. Trimming pared 3 bases from V and 6 bases from J, leaving 11 bases between. CDR3 sequence (DNA): TGTGCCAGCAGTTTTATTAGAGCCGATGGCTACACCTTC. This gives the protein CASSFIRADGYTF.

The rearrangement uses TRBV6-1 and TRBJ1-1, with 8 bases lining up with TRBD1. After removal of 4 bases from V and 10 bases from J, the junction contained 5 bases not matched to a gene. This CDR3 comprises 12 residues. In germline, CDR1 is MNHNS, CDR2 SASEGT. The CDR3 protein is CASSAQGQVAFF. For the CDR3, the DNA is TGTGCCAGCAGTGCCCAGGGACAGGTAGCTTTCTTT.

This clonotype appeared many times. V is TRBV11-2 and J is TRBJ1-1; D not certain. The germline V gene has CDR1 SGHAT and CDR2 FQNNGV. V lost 6 bases, J lost 4 bases, and 18 bases lay in between. The CDR3 is made up of 15 amino acids. As DNA, the CDR3 is TGTGCCAGCAGACTATCGGGAACGGTCGGCACTGAAGCTTTCTTT. Its protein is CASRLSGTVGTEAFF. The full variable domain, rest sourced from reference TRBV11-2 and TRBJ1-1, is EAGVAQSPRYKIIEKRQSVAFWCNPISGHATLYWYQQILGQGPKLLIQFQNNGVVDDSQLPKDRFSAERLKGVDSTLKIQPAKLEDSAVYLCASRLSGTVGTEAFFGQGTRLTVV.

This clonotype was seen a few times. The chain uses TRBV5-1 and TRBJ2-7, with TRBD1 matching over 12 bases. V gave up 3 bases and J gave up 4 bases; unmatched junction bases: 8. CDR1 is SGHRS, CDR2 YFSETQ, per germline. The CDR3 contains 16 residues. The CDR3 here is CASSSGGTGGFYEQYF. The CDR3 region has the DNA TGCGCCAGCAGCTCGGGTGGGACAGGGGGCTTTTACGAGCAGTACTTC.